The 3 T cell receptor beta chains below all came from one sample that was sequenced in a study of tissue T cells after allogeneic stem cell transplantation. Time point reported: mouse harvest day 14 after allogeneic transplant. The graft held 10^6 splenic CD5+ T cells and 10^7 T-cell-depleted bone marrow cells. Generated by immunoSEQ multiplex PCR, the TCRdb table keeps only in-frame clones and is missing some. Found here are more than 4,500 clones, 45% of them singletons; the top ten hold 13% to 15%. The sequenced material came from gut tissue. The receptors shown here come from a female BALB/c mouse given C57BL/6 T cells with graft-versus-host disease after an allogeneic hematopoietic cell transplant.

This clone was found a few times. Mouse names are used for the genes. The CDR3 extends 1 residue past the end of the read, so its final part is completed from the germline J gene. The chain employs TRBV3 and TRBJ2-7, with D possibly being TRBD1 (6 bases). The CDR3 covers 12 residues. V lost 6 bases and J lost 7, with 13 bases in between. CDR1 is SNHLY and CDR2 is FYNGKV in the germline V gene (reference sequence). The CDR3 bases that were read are TGTGCCAGCAGATCCGGGCAGGGGGAACAGTAC. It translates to CASRSGQGEQY. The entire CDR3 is CASRSGQGEQYF.

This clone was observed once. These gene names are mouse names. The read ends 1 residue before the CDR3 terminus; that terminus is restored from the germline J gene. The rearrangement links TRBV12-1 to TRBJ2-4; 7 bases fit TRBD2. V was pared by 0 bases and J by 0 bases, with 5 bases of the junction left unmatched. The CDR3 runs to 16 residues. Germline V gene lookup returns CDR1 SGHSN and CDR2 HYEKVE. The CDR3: CASSLSWGSSQNTLYF. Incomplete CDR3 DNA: TGTGCCAGCTCTCTCTCCTGGGGGAGTAGTCAAAACACCTTGTAC.

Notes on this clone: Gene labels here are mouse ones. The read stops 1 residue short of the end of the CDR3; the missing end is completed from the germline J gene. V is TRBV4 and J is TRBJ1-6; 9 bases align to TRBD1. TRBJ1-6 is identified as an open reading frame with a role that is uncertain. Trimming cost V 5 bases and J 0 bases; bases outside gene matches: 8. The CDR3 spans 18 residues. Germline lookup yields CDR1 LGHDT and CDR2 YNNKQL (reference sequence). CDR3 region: CASSETGGADSYNSPLYF. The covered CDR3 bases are TGTGCCAGCAGCGAAACAGGGGGCGCGGATTCCTATAATTCGCCCCTCTAC.